This T cell receptor beta chain was retrieved from a study of cytomegalovirus exposure and HLA in healthy donors. Germline V gives CDR1 LNHDA, CDR2 SQIVND (reference sequence). The ends were cut back, 5 bases at V and 5 bases at J, with 6 bases in the middle. The CDR3 loop spans 11 amino acids. Both 60 Vbeta primers and 13 Jbeta primers went into the PCR. Assay: immunoSEQ multiplex PCR; the TCRdb copy retains only in-frame clones and omits some. The repertoire consists of 65,000 to 95,000 clones, with around 79% occurring once and the leading ten covering 2.5%. The receptor was derived from a young man in good health and CMV-seronegative. The chain recombines TRBV19 with TRBJ1-1; D is ambiguous. The source material was PBMCs. CDR3 amino acids: CASSALTEAFF. The DNA of the CDR3 is TGTGCCAGTAGTGCGTTAACTGAAGCTTTCTTT.